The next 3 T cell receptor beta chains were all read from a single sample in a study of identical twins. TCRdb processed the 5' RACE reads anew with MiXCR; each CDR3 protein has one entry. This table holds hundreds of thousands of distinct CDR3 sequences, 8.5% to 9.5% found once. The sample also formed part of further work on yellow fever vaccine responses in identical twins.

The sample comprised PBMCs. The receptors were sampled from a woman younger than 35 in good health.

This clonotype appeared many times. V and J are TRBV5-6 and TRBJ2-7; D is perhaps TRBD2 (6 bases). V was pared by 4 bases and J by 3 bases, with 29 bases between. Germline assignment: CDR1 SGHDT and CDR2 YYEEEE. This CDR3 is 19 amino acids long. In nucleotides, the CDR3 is TGTGCCAGCAGCGAGTCCCTAGCCCCCCGGGAGAATTGGGACTACGAGCAGTACTTC. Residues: CASSESLAPRENWDYEQYF. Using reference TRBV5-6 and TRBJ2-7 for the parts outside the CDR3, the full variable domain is DAGVTQSPTHLIKTRGQQVTLRCSPKSGHDTVSWYQQALGQGPQFIFQYYEEEERQRGNFPDRFSGHQFPNYSSELNVNALLLGDSALYLCASSESLAPRENWDYEQYFGPGTRLTVT.

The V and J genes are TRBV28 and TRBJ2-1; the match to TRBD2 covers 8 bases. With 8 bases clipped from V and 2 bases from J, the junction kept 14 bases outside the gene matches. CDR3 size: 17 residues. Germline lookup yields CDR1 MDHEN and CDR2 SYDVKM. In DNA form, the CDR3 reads TGTGCCAGCCTCGCGGGATTCCTAGCGGGCACCTACAATGAGCAGTTCTTC. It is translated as CASLAGFLAGTYNEQFF. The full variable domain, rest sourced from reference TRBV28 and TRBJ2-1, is DVKVTQSSRYLVKRTGEKVFLECVQDMDHENMFWYRQDPGLGLRLIYFSYDVKMKEKGDIPEGYSVSREKKERFSLILESASTNQTSMYLCASLAGFLAGTYNEQFFGPGTRLTVL.

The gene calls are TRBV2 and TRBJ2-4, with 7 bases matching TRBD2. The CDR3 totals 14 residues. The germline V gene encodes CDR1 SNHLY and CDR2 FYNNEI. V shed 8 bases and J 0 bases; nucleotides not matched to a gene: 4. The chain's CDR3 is CASSASGAKNIQYF. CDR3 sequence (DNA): TGTGCCAGCTCGGCTAGCGGAGCCAAAAACATTCAGTACTTC.